A single sample gave rise to the 20 T cell receptor beta chains below, sequenced in a study of T cell responses to AZD1222 COVID-19 vaccine. Sequencing was performed with immunoSEQ multiplex PCR; in TCRdb, only in-frame clones are kept and a portion is missing. The table lists 130,000 to 150,000 clones, around 88% of them singletons. Sequencing used peripheral blood, obtained on day 0 of AZD1222 vaccination. The receptor set was obtained from an adult in good health.

The J gene is TRBJ2-2, the V gene TRBV5-6; D ambiguous. This CDR3 comprises 13 residues. CDR1 and CDR2 from the germline V gene are SGHDT and YYEEEE. Trimming removed 0 bases at V and 3 bases at J, with 3 bases between. The CDR3 DNA reads as TGTGCCAGCAGCTTGGCCGACACCGGGGAGCTGTTTTTT. This gives the protein CASSLADTGELFF.

This clone was recorded only once. The V gene is TRBV10-1, the J gene TRBJ1-6, with D perhaps matching TRBD1 (5 bases). Germline assignment: CDR1 WNHNN and CDR2 SYGVQD (reference sequence). The CDR3 has 15 residues. V shed 7 bases and J shed 7 bases, with 17 bases lying between them. The CDR3 DNA sequence: TGCGCCAGCACCTTTGCGGCAGGGTGCAATTCACCCCTCCACTTT. Amino acids: CASTFAAGCNSPLHF.

This rearrangement joins TRBV11-3 to TRBJ2-1; 14 nucleotides match TRBD2. From germline, CDR1 is SGHNT and CDR2 YENEEA. The CDR3 covers 20 residues. V trimming: 5 bases; J trimming: 3 bases; junction bases outside the gene matches: 15. This chain's CDR3 is CASSPSPGLAGVQDYNEQFF. The CDR3 nucleotides read TGTGCCAGCAGCCCATCTCCGGGACTAGCGGGGGTTCAGGACTACAATGAGCAGTTCTTC.

This clone has just a few counts. The rearrangement uses TRBV10-2 and TRBJ2-7, with D possibly matching TRBD2 (5 bases). From germline, CDR1 is WSHSY and CDR2 SAAADI. Trimming stripped 4 bases from V and 5 bases from J, with 18 bases between. There are 15 residues in the CDR3. CDR3 in DNA: TGCGCCAGCAGTGTTTCGGCTGCTAGGGAGAACGAGCAGTACTTC. Protein product: CASSVSAARENEQYF.

V usage is TRBV7-2 and J usage is TRBJ1-2; 9 positions match TRBD1. Looked up from germline, CDR1 is SGHTA and CDR2 is FQGNSA. J was trimmed by 5 bases and V by 6 bases; bases with no gene match: 4. This CDR3 region has 13 residues. CDR3 DNA: TGTGCCAGCAGGGACAGGGGCGATTATGGCTACACCTTC. As protein: CASRDRGDYGYTF.

The rearrangement uses TRBV11-3 and TRBJ2-1; tentatively, D is TRBD1 (6 bases). The germline V gene encodes CDR1 SGHNT and CDR2 YENEEA. V lost 0 bases, J lost 6 bases, and 12 bases lay in between. This CDR3 spans 15 amino acids. CDR3 amino acids: CASSLEQGGINEQFF. In DNA form, the CDR3 reads TGTGCCAGCAGCTTAGAACAGGGCGGAATCAATGAGCAGTTCTTC.

J is TRBJ2-1 and V is TRBV7-2; D gene unclear. The germline CDR1 and CDR2 sequences are SGHTA and FQGNSA. V gave up 3 bases and J gave up 4 bases, with 13 bases separating them. This CDR3 contains 15 residues. The CDR3 sequence is CASSFEASVYNEQFF. As DNA, the CDR3 is TGTGCCAGCAGCTTTGAAGCGTCGGTTTACAATGAGCAGTTCTTC.

This clone was detected only once. V usage is TRBV30 and J usage is TRBJ1-5; D is undetermined. Looked up from germline, CDR1 is GTSNPN and CDR2 is SVGIG (reference sequence). The V gene lost 3 bases and the J gene lost 6 bases, with 18 bases spanning the gap. The CDR3 sequence is 15 residues long. Here the CDR3 DNA reads TGTGCCTGGAGGGACCCTGGGATCGGACGTCAGCCCCAGCATTTT. Protein: CAWRDPGIGRQPQHF.

The chain has TRBV30 and TRBJ1-2; the D gene is possibly TRBD1 (6 bases). CDR1 GTSNPN and CDR2 SVGIG come from the germline V gene (reference sequence). V was pared by 5 bases and J by 7 bases, with 17 bases between. The CDR3 length is 13 residues. For the CDR3, the DNA is TGTGCCTGGCCCACAGGGCAGGGAGGTGGCTACACCTTC. Its protein product is CAWPTGQGGGYTF. Filled out from reference TRBV30 and TRBJ1-2, the complete variable domain reads SQTIHQWPATLVQPVGSPLSLECTVEGTSNPNLYWYRQAAGRGLQLLFYSVGIGQISSEVPQNLSASRPQDRQFILSSKKLLLSDSGFYLCAWPTGQGGGYTFGSGTRLTVV.

The genes are TRBV18 and TRBJ2-3; D is possibly TRBD1 or TRBD2 (5 bases each). This CDR3 has 15 residues. The germline gives CDR1 KGHSH, CDR2 LQKENI. Between the trimmed V and J ends, which lost 3 bases and 2 bases, there was a span of 12 bases. The CDR3 loop reads CASSPRDGVTDTQYF. CDR3 sequence (DNA): TGTGCCAGCTCACCCCGGGACGGGGTCACAGATACGCAGTATTTT.

This chain connects TRBV12-3 or TRBV12-4 to TRBJ2-7; D remains ambiguous. V gave up 2 bases and J gave up 3 bases, with 8 bases separating them. The CDR3 consists of 13 residues. The CDR3 coding sequence is TGTGCCAGCAGTTTACGCCGAGTCTACGAGCAGTACTTC. It is translated as CASSLRRVYEQYF.

This chain connects TRBV6-6 to TRBJ2-1, with TRBD1 identical over 9 bases. Germline CDR1 and CDR2: MNHNY and SVGAGI (reference sequence). After removal of 9 bases from V and 6 bases from J, the junction contained 9 bases not matched to a gene. The CDR3 has 14 amino acids. The CDR3 here is CASRTGQGPNEQFF. The CDR3 DNA reads as TGTGCCAGTAGGACGGGACAGGGCCCCAATGAGCAGTTCTTC.

This rearrangement joins TRBV7-2 to TRBJ2-5, with unresolved D. Trimming removed 0 bases at V and 10 bases at J, with 9 bases between. Germline V CDR1 and CDR2: SGHTA, FQGNSA. The CDR3 is 12 amino acids. The CDR3 loop reads CASSLAPEVQYF. As DNA, the CDR3 is TGTGCCAGCAGCTTAGCCCCAGAGGTCCAGTACTTC. The complete variable domain, with remaining parts taken from reference TRBV7-2 and TRBJ2-5, reads GAGVSQSPSNKVTEKGKDVELRCDPISGHTALYWYRQSLGQGLEFLIYFQGNSAPDKSGLPSDRFSAERTGGSVSTLTIQRTQQEDSAVYLCASSLAPEVQYFGPGTRLLVL.

The rearrangement uses TRBV11-2 and TRBJ1-5; possible D gene TRBD1, 5 bases. The CDR3 consists of 17 residues. From germline, CDR1 is SGHAT and CDR2 FQNNGV. The V end lost 0 bases, the J end lost 1 base, and 13 bases lay between the germline ends. The CDR3 DNA is TGTGCCAGCAGCTTAGAGGAAAGACAGACCAGCAATCAGCCCCAGCATTTT. It specifies CASSLEERQTSNQPQHF.

J is TRBJ1-4 and V is TRBV7-2, with 11 positions matching TRBD1. CDR3 length: 14 residues. Germline-derived CDR1 and CDR2 are SGHTA and FQGNSA. With 5 bases clipped from V and 7 bases from J, the junction kept 3 bases outside the gene matches. This CDR3 is CASSRDRGGEKLFF. CDR3 DNA: TGTGCCAGCAGCCGGGACAGGGGGGGTGAAAAACTGTTTTTT.

For this clone: One end of the junction is discordant with germline, which a read error may explain. J is TRBJ2-7 and V is TRBV7-2; 7 bases match TRBD1. Germline V gene lookup returns CDR1 SGHTA and CDR2 FQGNSA. The CDR3 sequence is 13 residues long. Here the CDR3 reads CASSGPSGDRMVF. CDR3 DNA sequence: TGTGCCAGCAGCGGACCGAGTGGGGACAGAATGGTATTC.

The chain combines TRBV4-3 with TRBJ1-3; possibly TRBD1 for D (5 bases). This CDR3 has 15 residues. The V gene lost 4 bases and the J gene lost 4 bases, with 14 bases spanning the gap. The germline gives CDR1 LGHNA, CDR2 YSLEER. The CDR3 loop is CASSPRDSFGNTIYF. The CDR3 DNA sequence: TGCGCCAGCAGCCCTCGAGACAGTTTCGGAAACACCATATATTTT.

V gene TRBV7-2 combines with J gene TRBJ2-2; D is ambiguous. The CDR3 totals 13 residues. V lost 1 base and J 5 bases, leaving 5 bases between the germline ends. CDR1 is SGHTA, CDR2 FQGNSA, per germline. Here the CDR3 reads CASSLDPTGELFF. The CDR3 coding sequence is TGTGCCAGCAGCTTAGATCCGACCGGGGAGCTGTTTTTT.

This rearrangement joins TRBV19 to TRBJ2-7, with D perhaps TRBD1 or TRBD2 (5 bases each). This CDR3 has 15 residues. Germline CDR1 LNHDA, CDR2 SQIVND (reference sequence). V lost 5 bases and J lost 5, with 19 bases in between. The CDR3 region has the DNA TGTGCCAGTAGTGTCCGGGACGGAAGTCCGGACGAGCAGTACTTC. Protein: CASSVRDGSPDEQYF. The whole variable domain, remainder taken from reference TRBV19 and TRBJ2-7, is DGGITQSPKYLFRKEGQNVTLSCEQNLNHDAMYWYRQDPGQGLRLIYYSQIVNDFQKGDIAEGYSVSREKKESFPLTVTSAQKNPTAFYLCASSVRDGSPDEQYFGPGTRLTVT.

The chain employs TRBV7-3 and TRBJ2-2, with D possibly matching TRBD2 (5 bases). Trimming removed 8 bases from V and 6 bases from J, with 16 bases in between. The germline V gene encodes CDR1 SGHTA and CDR2 FQGTGA. The CDR3 is 14 amino acids. CDR3 residues: CASALSQEAGELFF. The CDR3 nucleotides are TGTGCCAGCGCCCTAAGTCAGGAGGCCGGGGAGCTGTTTTTT.